Shown below are 31 T cell receptor beta chains from a single sample sequenced in a study of CD8+ T cells in alopecia areata. Treatment given: oral pan-JAK inhibitor, 5-10 mg twice daily. Extraction of RNA preceded its reverse transcription into cDNA, which served as the sequencing template. Only in-frame clones appear in the TCRdb table, and some are missing; sequencing was by immunoSEQ multiplex PCR. The data show around 180,000 clones, approximately 67% seen once. This specimen consisted of CD4+ T cells sorted from blood, obtained around week 49, from a patient treated with tofacitinib. These receptors were taken from a human donor with alopecia areata.

V gene TRBV10-3 combines with J gene TRBJ1-2; 10 nucleotides line up with TRBD1. The V and J ends lost 8 bases and 3 bases, in that order; junction bases with no gene match: 0. CDR3 length: 12 amino acids. Germline assignment: CDR1 ENHRY and CDR2 SYGVKD. As DNA, the CDR3 is TGTGCCATCGGGACAGGGGACTATGGCTACACCTTC. It codes for CAIGTGDYGYTF.

The chain joins TRBV5-1 to TRBJ2-2; D may be TRBD2 (5 bases). Germline assignment: CDR1 SGHRS and CDR2 YFSETQ. This CDR3 has 14 amino acids. V dropped 3 bases and J dropped 6 bases, with 12 bases sitting between them. The DNA of the CDR3 is TGCGCCAGCAGCTCTTCTACTAGTCCCGGGGAGCTGTTTTTT. This encodes CASSSSTSPGELFF. Together with reference TRBV5-1 and TRBJ2-2, the CDR3 gives the full variable domain: KAGVTQTPRYLIKTRGQQVTLSCSPISGHRSVSWYQQTPGQGLQFLFEYFSETQRNKGNFPGRFSGRQFSNSRSEMNVSTLELGDSALYLCASSSSTSPGELFFGEGSRLTVL.

This chain connects TRBV19 to TRBJ1-1; 9 positions match TRBD1. This CDR3 contains 15 residues. V was clipped by 6 bases and J by 4 bases; unmatched bases: 9. CDR1 is LNHDA and CDR2 is SQIVND in the germline V gene (reference sequence). The CDR3 region has the DNA TGTGCCAGTAGGCATCTCGGACAGGGGTCCACTGAAGCTTTCTTT. This encodes CASRHLGQGSTEAFF.

The chain is built from TRBV15 and TRBJ2-1, with D perhaps given as TRBD1 or TRBD2 (5 bases each). CDR1 is LNHNV, CDR2 YYDKDF, per germline (reference sequence). This CDR3 has 14 residues. V shed 5 bases and J shed 10 bases, with 18 bases lying between them. In DNA, the CDR3 is TGTGCCACCAGCGTGCGTACCTTTGAGGGGGAGCAGTTCTTC. Protein: CATSVRTFEGEQFF.

About this clone: At the DNA level, this CDR3 is encoded by other sequences in the same sample as well. The chain carries TRBV29-1 and TRBJ2-1; D is tentatively TRBD1 or TRBD2 (6 bases each). V was clipped by 2 bases and J by 0 bases, with 8 bases between them. This CDR3 has 14 amino acids. Germline assignment: CDR1 SQVTM and CDR2 ANQGSEA. The CDR3 is CSVERGASYNEQFF. CDR3 nucleotide sequence: TGCAGCGTTGAAAGGGGGGCCTCCTACAATGAGCAGTTCTTC.

This sequence joins TRBV7-2 and TRBJ1-1; D ambiguous. There are 12 residues in the CDR3. CDR1 is SGHTA and CDR2 is FQGNSA in the germline V gene. Between the trimmed V and J ends, which lost 5 bases and 8 bases, there was a span of 12 bases. This chain's CDR3 is CASSIPGMEAFF. CDR3 nucleotide sequence: TGTGCCAGCAGCATTCCGGGGATGGAAGCTTTCTTT.

This clone was observed a handful of times. This rearrangement joins TRBV7-9 to TRBJ1-1; D might be TRBD1 (6 bases). Germline V CDR1 and CDR2: SEHNR, FQNEAQ (reference sequence). V shed 5 bases and J shed 6 bases, with 19 bases lying between them. This CDR3 has 15 amino acids. In DNA, the CDR3 is TGTGCCAGCAGCCGAGGGACACCCTACGGGGCTGAAGCTTTCTTT. It yields the protein CASSRGTPYGAEAFF.

The chain employs TRBV5-6 and TRBJ2-7; TRBD1 or TRBD2 may be the D gene (5 bases each). V lost 6 bases and J 3 bases, leaving 16 bases between the germline ends. The CDR3 contains 14 residues. Germline CDR1 SGHDT, CDR2 YYEEEE. CDR3 nucleotides: TGTGCCAGCAACCCCGCAGGGAGAATCTACGAGCAGTACTTC. This codes for CASNPAGRIYEQYF.

The chain joins TRBV14 to TRBJ1-2, with D hard to call. V lost 0 bases, J lost 8 bases, and 13 bases lay in between. CDR3 length: 14 amino acids. Germline V gene lookup returns CDR1 SGHDN and CDR2 FVKESK. The CDR3 DNA reads TGTGCCAGCAGCCAAGATCCGGCCAGCGGAGGCTACACCTTC. This encodes CASSQDPASGGYTF.

This clone came up a few times. The chain carries TRBV4-2 and TRBJ2-1; a weak D match, TRBD2 (7 bases). This CDR3 is built from 14 residues. Germline V lookup: CDR1 LGHNA, CDR2 YNFKEQ. The V end lost 5 bases, the J end lost 6 bases, and 14 bases lay between the germline ends. In nucleotides, the CDR3 is TGTGCCAGCAGCAGCCGGGGGGCGAGCAATGAGCAGTTCTTC. It yields the protein CASSSRGASNEQFF.

The V call is TRBV11-2, the J call TRBJ1-2; the match to TRBD1 covers 12 bases. Per germline, CDR1 SGHAT and CDR2 FQNNGV. The CDR3 length is 16 residues. With V trimmed by 3 bases and J by 5 bases, 7 bases remained unmatched. The CDR3 region has the DNA TGTGCCAGCAGCTTTGTTGGGACAGGGGGCGTGTATGGCTACACCTTC. Translation gives CASSFVGTGGVYGYTF.

The rearrangement links TRBV4-3 to TRBJ2-1, with 8 bases that match TRBD1. Germline CDR1 and CDR2: LGHNA and YSLEER. V dropped 3 bases and J dropped 7; count of bases not matched to a gene: 5. CDR3 length: 14 amino acids. CDR3 DNA sequence: TGCGCCAGCAGCCATGACAGGGGTTGGAATGAGCAGTTCTTC. It translates to CASSHDRGWNEQFF.

Turning to this clone: Other DNA sequences of this sample code for an identical CDR3. This rearrangement joins TRBV29-1 to TRBJ2-5; 10 bases align to TRBD1. With V trimmed by 5 bases and J by 4 bases, 1 base remained unmatched. The CDR3 runs 12 residues. Germline lookup yields CDR1 SQVTM and CDR2 ANQGSEA. The CDR3 protein is CSVWTGGETQYF. As DNA, the CDR3 is TGCAGCGTTTGGACAGGGGGAGAGACCCAGTACTTC.

The chain uses TRBV29-1 and TRBJ2-7; TRBD1 agrees at 10 bases. V lost 6 bases, J lost 7 bases, and 12 bases stayed unmatched. The CDR3 runs 14 residues. CDR1 SQVTM and CDR2 ANQGSEA come from the germline V gene. The CDR3 coding sequence is TGCAGCGTGAGACAGGACAGGGGGACTCAAGAGCAGTACTTC. Translation: CSVRQDRGTQEQYF.

A remark on this clone: This sample also contains other DNA sequences that code for the same CDR3. V and J are TRBV29-1 and TRBJ1-5; D not resolved. This CDR3 has 13 residues. Germline V lookup: CDR1 SQVTM, CDR2 ANQGSEA. The germline V and J ends were trimmed by 4 bases and 0 bases, with 7 bases remaining between them. The CDR3 is CSVVENSNQPQHF. In DNA, the CDR3 is TGCAGCGTTGTAGAAAATAGCAATCAGCCCCAGCATTTT.

The rearrangement links TRBV7-3 to TRBJ2-1; the D gene could be TRBD1 or TRBD2 (5 bases each). The length of the CDR3 is 14 residues. The ends were cut back, 0 bases at V and 9 bases at J, with 12 bases in the middle. CDR1 and CDR2 (germline): SGHTA, FQGTGA. The CDR3 is CASSLTSVGTEQFF. In DNA form, the CDR3 reads TGTGCCAGCAGCTTAACCTCCGTCGGGACTGAGCAGTTCTTC.

This chain connects TRBV30 to TRBJ2-5; 8 positions agree with TRBD2. The germline CDR1 and CDR2 sequences are GTSNPN and SVGIG (reference sequence). CDR3 size: 15 residues. V was pared by 2 bases and J by 5 bases, with 10 bases of the junction left unmatched. CDR3 loop: CAWSPGGGVWETQYF. The CDR3 DNA follows: TGTGCCTGGAGTCCGGGGGGGGGTGTATGGGAGACCCAGTACTTC.

The chain is built from TRBV15 and TRBJ1-1, with D perhaps TRBD1 (5 bases). CDR1 is LNHNV and CDR2 is YYDKDF in the germline V gene (reference sequence). V lost 0 bases and J lost 10, with 9 bases in between. This CDR3 has 12 residues. The CDR3 reads CATSRDGTRAFF. CDR3 DNA: TGTGCCACCAGCAGAGACGGGACCAGAGCTTTCTTT.

The chain couples TRBV29-1 to TRBJ1-1; no firm D call. The CDR3 is 13 residues long. The V gene's germline CDR1 is SQVTM and CDR2 ANQGSEA. V dropped 5 bases and J dropped 2 bases, with 12 bases sitting between them. CDR3 protein: CSVTRTGNTEAFF. CDR3 DNA sequence: TGCAGCGTTACCCGGACGGGAAACACTGAAGCTTTCTTT. The full variable domain, rest sourced from reference TRBV29-1 and TRBJ1-1, is SAVISQKPSRDICQRGTSLTIQCQVDSQVTMMFWYRQQPGQSLTLIATANQGSEATYESGFVIDKFPISRPNLTFSTLTVSNMSPEDSSIYLCSVTRTGNTEAFFGQGTRLTVV.

This clone occurred once. The CDR3 coding sequence is TGTGCCAGCAGTTCGGCGGGGGAACAGATCAATTCACCCCTCCACTTT. Its protein product is CASSSAGEQINSPLHF. This chain links TRBV6-5 with TRBJ1-6; weak D call: TRBD1 (5 bases). The germline gives CDR1 MNHEY, CDR2 SVGAGI. The CDR3 runs 16 residues. Trimming took 4 bases from V and 7 from J, leaving 17 bases between them.

The V and J genes are TRBV7-2 and TRBJ2-3; TRBD2 matches at 9 bases. CDR1 SGHTA and CDR2 FQGNSA come from the germline V gene. This CDR3 is 14 amino acids long. V shed 2 bases, J shed 11 bases, and the junction held 8 bases outside the gene matches. CDR3 bases: TGTGCCAGCAGCTTACTCACCAGCGGGGGGATGCAGTATTTT. The encoded protein is CASSLLTSGGMQYF.

This chain connects TRBV9 to TRBJ2-3; D remains ambiguous. Germline CDR1 and CDR2: SGDLS and YYNGEE. The length of the CDR3 is 11 residues. Trimming left V 0 bases short and J 5 bases short, with 1 base between. Here the CDR3 reads CASSVEDTQYF. CDR3 sequence (DNA): TGTGCCAGCAGCGTAGAAGATACGCAGTATTTT.

This clone was seen ten or more times. The chain couples TRBV12-5 to TRBJ2-1; TRBD2 might be the D (5 bases). The CDR3 runs 13 residues. Trimming stripped 2 bases from V and 4 bases from J, with 6 bases between. Germline loops: CDR1 LGHNT, CDR2 FRNRAP. The CDR3 region is CASGLTGYNEQFF. The DNA of the CDR3 is TGTGCTAGTGGTTTGACGGGGTACAATGAGCAGTTCTTC.

The chain uses TRBV7-3 and TRBJ2-2, with TRBD1 matching over 7 bases. The CDR3 length is 17 residues. In germline, CDR1 is SGHTA, CDR2 FQGTGA. The V and J ends lost 2 bases and 4 bases, in that order; junction bases with no gene match: 10. This CDR3 is CASSLLGGGVSTGELFF. The CDR3, as DNA: TGTGCCAGCAGCTTATTAGGGGGCGGCGTTAGCACCGGGGAGCTGTTTTTT.

This chain connects TRBV5-4 to TRBJ1-2, with 7 bases aligning to TRBD1. Germline V gene sequence: CDR1 SGHNT, CDR2 YYREEE (reference sequence). V shed 4 bases, J shed 3 bases, and the junction held 6 bases outside the gene matches. The CDR3 totals 14 residues. CDR3 region: CASSGSGTDYGYTF. The CDR3 DNA sequence: TGTGCCAGCAGCGGGTCCGGGACAGACTATGGCTACACCTTC.

The chain combines TRBV5-6 with TRBJ2-1; 7 bases fit TRBD1. J was trimmed by 0 bases and V by 4 bases; bases with no gene match: 13. Germline CDR1 and CDR2: SGHDT and YYEEEE. The CDR3 covers 18 residues. CDR3 sequence: CASSGRPGQTSSYNEQFF. CDR3 bases: TGTGCCAGCAGCGGTAGGCCGGGACAGACGAGCTCCTACAATGAGCAGTTCTTC.

The V and J genes are TRBV14 and TRBJ1-5; D unclear. V was trimmed by 3 bases and J by 7 bases, leaving 4 bases between them. The CDR3 is 11 amino acids. Germline assignment: CDR1 SGHDN and CDR2 FVKESK. Written as DNA, the CDR3 is TGTGCCAGCAGCCACCGCCAGCCCCAGCATTTT. This codes for CASSHRQPQHF.

This clone occurred once. The chain has TRBV29-1 and TRBJ2-1; 10 bases are a match to TRBD1. The V segment lost 3 bases and the J segment 8 bases; nucleotides outside the gene matches: 10. Germline lookup yields CDR1 SQVTM and CDR2 ANQGSEA. There are 15 residues in the CDR3. As DNA, the CDR3 is TGCAGCGTTGAGCCCGACAGGGGGCGCGTTTATGAGCAGTTCTTC. Encoded protein: CSVEPDRGRVYEQFF.

The chain carries TRBV29-1 and TRBJ1-1, with D tentatively TRBD1 (5 bases). V was shortened by 5 bases and J by 1 base, with 14 bases between the two germline ends. From germline, CDR1 is SQVTM and CDR2 ANQGSEA. CDR3 length equals 14 residues. The CDR3 spells CSVLRQLRNTEAFF. CDR3 sequence (DNA): TGCAGCGTTCTCCGACAGCTCAGGAACACTGAAGCTTTCTTT.

This clone was counted once. This chain joins TRBV10-3 and TRBJ2-5, with 12 bases that match TRBD2. The trim removed 10 bases at V and 2 bases at J, leaving 2 bases unmatched. CDR1 and CDR2 from the germline V gene are ENHRY and SYGVKD. The CDR3 runs 13 residues. The CDR3 bases are TGTGCCACCGGACTAGCGGGGCAAGAGACCCAGTACTTC. Protein: CATGLAGQETQYF.

The CDR3 DNA is TGTGCCAGCAGCGTAAAGCAGGGGATAGATACGCAGTATTTT. It encodes CASSVKQGIDTQYF. The chain couples TRBV9 to TRBJ2-3; a weak D match, TRBD1 (6 bases). Trimming left V 1 base short and J 5 bases short, with 11 bases between. CDR3 length: 14 amino acids. The germline V gene encodes CDR1 SGDLS and CDR2 YYNGEE.